Listed below are T cell receptor beta chains from one sample, sequenced in a study of blood T cell repertoires in COVID-19. Repertoires were generated with immunoSEQ multiplex PCR, while TCRdb's copy carries only in-frame clones and drops some. The sample contains tens of thousands of clones, roughly 89% of which appear only once. Sequenced: peripheral blood. The receptors here all came from a man older than 75 with active or convalescent COVID-19. CDR3s include the opening cysteine and the closing phenylalanine or tryptophan. Each record gives: CDR3 protein, CDR3 DNA, J gene, clone size, V gene, D gene. A D gene is named only where the DNA matches it firmly. Only some rows state a clone size, as once, few, many or a class for expanded clones.

cdr3_aa: CASSLMASGVDTQYF; cdr3_nt: TGTGCCAGCAGCTTAATGGCCAGCGGGGTAGATACGCAGTATTTT; j_call: TRBJ2-3; clone_size: NA; v_call: TRBV7-3; d_call: TRBD2
cdr3_aa: CSASGTSVYEQYF; cdr3_nt: TGCAGTGCTAGTGGGACTAGCGTATACGAGCAGTACTTC; j_call: TRBJ2-7; clone_size: NA; v_call: TRBV20-1; d_call: TRBD2
cdr3_aa: CASSPGQQNTEAFF; cdr3_nt: TGTGCCAGCAGCCCGGGACAGCAGAACACTGAAGCTTTCTTT; j_call: TRBJ1-1; clone_size: NA; v_call: TRBV4-2; d_call: TRBD1
cdr3_aa: CASSVTDNYGYTF; cdr3_nt: TGTGCCAGTAGTGTGACAGATAACTATGGCTACACCTTC; j_call: TRBJ1-2; clone_size: once; v_call: TRBV19; d_call: NA
cdr3_aa: CASRQTGLVTDTQYF; cdr3_nt: TGTGCCAGCAGGCAGACAGGGCTGGTCACAGATACGCAGTATTTT; j_call: TRBJ2-3; clone_size: NA; v_call: TRBV7-2; d_call: TRBD1
cdr3_aa: CASSLGPGVNEQFF; cdr3_nt: TGTGCCAGCAGCTTAGGACCCGGGGTCAATGAGCAGTTCTTC; j_call: TRBJ2-1; clone_size: NA; v_call: TRBV11-3; d_call: NA
cdr3_aa: CASSTTGRHTGELFF; cdr3_nt: TGTGCCAGCAGTACAACAGGGAGACACACCGGGGAGCTGTTTTTT; j_call: TRBJ2-2; clone_size: NA; v_call: TRBV28; d_call: NA
cdr3_aa: CASSAPGQGLRGGANVLTF; cdr3_nt: TGTGCCAGCAGTGCCCCGGGACAGGGCTTACGGGGTGGGGCCAACGTCCTGACTTTC; j_call: TRBJ2-6; clone_size: NA; v_call: TRBV28; d_call: TRBD1
cdr3_aa: CASSEVSVNQPQHF; cdr3_nt: TGTGCCAGCAGTGAAGTTTCCGTTAATCAGCCCCAGCATTTT; j_call: TRBJ1-5; clone_size: NA; v_call: TRBV6-1; d_call: NA
cdr3_aa: CASSFPRRGGRETQYF; cdr3_nt: TGTGCCAGCAGTTTCCCCCGACGGGGGGGCCGAGAGACCCAGTACTTC; j_call: TRBJ2-5; clone_size: once; v_call: TRBV27; d_call: TRBD2
cdr3_aa: CASNRGRKPDTQYF; cdr3_nt: TGTGCCAGTAACAGGGGGCGTAAGCCAGATACGCAGTATTTT; j_call: TRBJ2-3; clone_size: NA; v_call: TRBV19; d_call: TRBD1
cdr3_aa: CAWRTSGGEVNTGELFF; cdr3_nt: TGTGCCTGGAGGACTAGCGGGGGGGAGGTGAACACCGGGGAGCTGTTTTTT; j_call: TRBJ2-2; clone_size: once; v_call: TRBV30; d_call: TRBD2
cdr3_aa: CASSPGTSGGYQETQYF; cdr3_nt: TGTGCCAGCAGTCCCGGGACTAGCGGGGGGTACCAAGAGACCCAGTACTTC; j_call: TRBJ2-5; clone_size: NA; v_call: TRBV6-6; d_call: TRBD2
cdr3_aa: CASSLSRTDNSPLHF; cdr3_nt: TGTGCCAGCAGCTTAAGCAGGACAGACAATTCACCCCTCCACTTT; j_call: TRBJ1-6; clone_size: NA; v_call: TRBV7-2; d_call: NA
cdr3_aa: CASSFLSLGQGAYGYTF; cdr3_nt: TGTGCCAGCAGCTTTCTCTCGCTTGGGCAGGGGGCTTATGGCTACACCTTC; j_call: TRBJ1-2; clone_size: NA; v_call: TRBV7-9; d_call: TRBD1
cdr3_aa: CASSIQRNQPQHF; cdr3_nt: TGTGCCAGTAGTATTCAGAGGAATCAGCCCCAGCATTTT; j_call: TRBJ1-5; clone_size: NA; v_call: TRBV19; d_call: NA
cdr3_aa: CSVGYGTGLTEAFF; cdr3_nt: TGCAGCGTTGGATATGGGACAGGGCTCACTGAAGCTTTCTTT; j_call: TRBJ1-1; clone_size: once; v_call: TRBV29-1; d_call: TRBD1
cdr3_aa: CASSPTGRSGNTIYF; cdr3_nt: TGCGCCAGCAGCCCCACAGGCCGCTCTGGAAACACCATATATTTT; j_call: TRBJ1-3; clone_size: few; v_call: TRBV4-3; d_call: NA
cdr3_aa: CASSLFPPRIRDRPTNTEAFF; cdr3_nt: TGTGCCAGCAGTTTATTCCCCCCGAGAATACGGGACAGGCCTACTAACACTGAAGCTTTCTTT; j_call: TRBJ1-1; clone_size: NA; v_call: TRBV27; d_call: TRBD1
cdr3_aa: CASSFSRQGYSGNTIYF; cdr3_nt: TGTGCCAGCAGCTTTTCGAGGCAGGGGTACTCTGGAAACACCATATATTTT; j_call: TRBJ1-3; clone_size: NA; v_call: TRBV7-8; d_call: NA
cdr3_aa: CASSGFTGSGANVLTF; cdr3_nt: TGTGCCAGCAGCGGATTCACAGGGTCTGGGGCCAACGTCCTGACTTTC; j_call: TRBJ2-6; clone_size: NA; v_call: TRBV5-4; d_call: NA
cdr3_aa: CASSRGLAASSEQFF; cdr3_nt: TGTGCCAGCAGTAGAGGACTAGCCGCCTCCAGTGAGCAGTTCTTC; j_call: TRBJ2-1; clone_size: NA; v_call: TRBV2; d_call: TRBD2
cdr3_aa: CASSQGGGGWYEQYF; cdr3_nt: TGTGCCAGCAGCCAAGGAGGAGGGGGCTGGTACGAGCAGTACTTC; j_call: TRBJ2-7; clone_size: NA; v_call: TRBV3-1/TRBV3-2; d_call: NA
cdr3_aa: CAISAGGGQYEQFF; cdr3_nt: TGTGCCATCAGTGCGGGCGGGGGGCAATATGAGCAGTTCTTC; j_call: TRBJ2-1; clone_size: NA; v_call: TRBV10-3; d_call: TRBD2
cdr3_aa: CASSLSSGATEAFF; cdr3_nt: TGTGCCAGCAGTTTAAGTAGCGGTGCCACTGAAGCTTTCTTT; j_call: TRBJ1-1; clone_size: NA; v_call: TRBV28; d_call: NA
cdr3_aa: CASSPSTDTQYF; cdr3_nt: TGTGCCAGCAGCCCAAGCACAGATACGCAGTATTTT; j_call: TRBJ2-3; clone_size: NA; v_call: TRBV3-1/TRBV3-2; d_call: NA
cdr3_aa: CASSVGTGGTDTQYF; cdr3_nt: TGTGCCAGCAGCGTTGGCACAGGGGGCACAGATACGCAGTATTTT; j_call: TRBJ2-3; clone_size: NA; v_call: TRBV11-2; d_call: TRBD1
cdr3_aa: CASSLAVVGGDYNSPLHF; cdr3_nt: TGTGCCAGCAGCTTAGCTGTAGTCGGGGGGGACTATAATTCACCCCTCCACTTT; j_call: TRBJ1-6; clone_size: NA; v_call: TRBV7-2; d_call: NA
cdr3_aa: CARYPRTGTRTEAFF; cdr3_nt: TGTGCCAGATATCCCAGGACAGGGACCCGCACTGAAGCTTTCTTT; j_call: TRBJ1-1; clone_size: NA; v_call: TRBV2; d_call: TRBD1
cdr3_aa: CASSPRRSEKLFF; cdr3_nt: TGTGCCAGCAGTCCCCGGAGGAGTGAAAAACTGTTTTTT; j_call: TRBJ1-4; clone_size: NA; v_call: TRBV28; d_call: NA
cdr3_aa: CASSQAGGAKLFF; cdr3_nt: TGTGCCAGCAGCCAAGCAGGGGGAGCAAAACTGTTTTTT; j_call: TRBJ1-4; clone_size: NA; v_call: TRBV14; d_call: TRBD1
cdr3_aa: CASSQQGGTEAFF; cdr3_nt: TGTGCCAGCAGCCAACAGGGCGGAACTGAAGCTTTCTTT; j_call: TRBJ1-1; clone_size: once; v_call: TRBV6-4; d_call: NA
cdr3_aa: CASLPDVATGGNNEQFF; cdr3_nt: TGTGCCAGCTTACCGGACGTTGCCACAGGGGGGAACAATGAGCAGTTCTTC; j_call: TRBJ2-1; clone_size: NA; v_call: TRBV18; d_call: TRBD1
cdr3_aa: CASSQDGHSNQPQHF; cdr3_nt: TGCGCCAGCAGCCAAGACGGACATAGCAATCAGCCCCAGCATTTT; j_call: TRBJ1-5; clone_size: NA; v_call: TRBV4-3; d_call: NA
cdr3_aa: CASTSDPRAGQYF; cdr3_nt: TGTGCCAGCACCTCTGACCCCCGAGCGGGACAGTACTTC; j_call: TRBJ2-7; clone_size: NA; v_call: TRBV5-5; d_call: TRBD2
cdr3_aa: CASSLLMDIPEQYF; cdr3_nt: TGTGCCAGCAGTTTATTGATGGACATTCCCGAGCAGTACTTC; j_call: TRBJ2-7; clone_size: NA; v_call: TRBV28; d_call: NA
cdr3_aa: CASSPGGPPNEKLFF; cdr3_nt: TGTGCCAGCAGCCCCGGTGGGCCCCCTAATGAAAAACTGTTTTTT; j_call: TRBJ1-4; clone_size: NA; v_call: TRBV27; d_call: NA
cdr3_aa: CASSLALSDGYTF; cdr3_nt: TGTGCCAGCAGTTTAGCGCTCTCGGATGGCTACACCTTC; j_call: TRBJ1-2; clone_size: NA; v_call: TRBV12-3/TRBV12-4; d_call: NA
cdr3_aa: CASSSGLSSGNTIYF; cdr3_nt: TGTGCCAGCAGCTCGGGATTAAGCTCTGGAAACACCATATATTTT; j_call: TRBJ1-3; clone_size: NA; v_call: TRBV5-4; d_call: NA
cdr3_aa: CASSTGRTGPQHF; cdr3_nt: TGTGCCAGCAGTACGGGGAGGACGGGGCCCCAGCATTTT; j_call: TRBJ1-5; clone_size: NA; v_call: TRBV2; d_call: NA
cdr3_aa: CASSVGGGAFTDTQYF; cdr3_nt: TGTGCCAGCAGCGTGGGCGGGGGGGCTTTTACAGATACGCAGTATTTT; j_call: TRBJ2-3; clone_size: NA; v_call: TRBV9; d_call: TRBD2
cdr3_aa: CASSQRSGNTIYF; cdr3_nt: TGTGCCAGCAGTCAGCGCTCTGGAAACACCATATATTTT; j_call: TRBJ1-3; clone_size: NA; v_call: TRBV27; d_call: NA
cdr3_aa: CASSQTGGGYEQYF; cdr3_nt: TGTGCCAGCAGCCAAACAGGGGGCGGTTACGAGCAGTACTTC; j_call: TRBJ2-7; clone_size: NA; v_call: TRBV4-2; d_call: TRBD1
cdr3_aa: CAPPMTGGREKLFF; cdr3_nt: TGTGCCCCCCCTATGACAGGGGGTCGTGAAAAACTGTTTTTT; j_call: TRBJ1-4; clone_size: NA; v_call: TRBV24-1; d_call: TRBD1
cdr3_aa: CASSLDEYSSSGNTIYF; cdr3_nt: TGTGCCAGCAGCTTAGACGAGTATTCTAGCTCTGGAAACACCATATATTTT; j_call: TRBJ1-3; clone_size: NA; v_call: TRBV7-2; d_call: NA
cdr3_aa: CASSPGGGGEKLFF; cdr3_nt: TGCGCCAGCAGCCCTGGCGGGGGAGGTGAAAAACTGTTTTTT; j_call: TRBJ1-4; clone_size: once; v_call: TRBV5-1; d_call: NA
cdr3_aa: CASSTKTGPGELFF; cdr3_nt: TGCGCCAGCAGCACAAAGACAGGGCCCGGGGAGCTGTTTTTT; j_call: TRBJ2-2; clone_size: few; v_call: TRBV5-1; d_call: TRBD1
cdr3_aa: CASSLGESRGPQHF; cdr3_nt: TGCGCCAGCAGCTTGGGGGAGAGCCGGGGGCCCCAGCATTTT; j_call: TRBJ1-5; clone_size: once; v_call: TRBV5-1; d_call: NA
cdr3_aa: CASSPDQSGGVRNEQFF; cdr3_nt: TGTGCCAGCAGCCCGGACCAATCCGGGGGGGTGAGGAATGAGCAGTTCTTC; j_call: TRBJ2-1; clone_size: NA; v_call: TRBV7-8; d_call: TRBD2